A single T cell receptor beta chain is shown here with its context. Researchers ran the PCR with 60 Vbeta and 13 Jbeta primers. Data came from immunoSEQ multiplex PCR; TCRdb stores just in-frame clones and leaves some out. The table lists about 200,000 clones, approximately 80% of them singletons, with approximately 1.8% in the top ten. Healthy bone marrow donors made up the donor group. The data are from a study of cytomegalovirus exposure and HLA in healthy donors. V shed 6 bases, J shed 5 bases, and the junction held 12 bases outside the gene matches. The CDR3 extends over 16 amino acids. CDR1 and CDR2 from the germline V gene are MNHEY and SMNVEV (reference sequence).

The source material was PBMCs. This receptor was identified in a woman under 40 in good health and CMV-seronegative. The chain recombines TRBV27 with TRBJ2-5, with TRBD2 identical over 10 bases. The CDR3 sequence is CASSTGTSAFSETQYF. CDR3 in DNA: TGTGCCAGCAGCACCGGGACTAGCGCGTTCTCTGAGACCCAGTACTTC.